The subject of this entry is one T cell receptor (beta chain). This sample was taken from a study of blood T cell repertoires in COVID-19. Study as a whole: Whether acute or convalescent, the COVID-19 samples came from the United States, Italy and Spain. T cells, B-cell-depleted T cells, or PBMCs supplied cDNA or gDNA.

Germline V gene data show CDR1 as SGHTA and CDR2 as FQGNSA. V shed 3 bases and J shed 9 bases, with 9 bases lying between them. The CDR3 consists of 12 residues. Authors' methods: By means of reference gene primer amplification, nucleated cell counts were estimated. The table came from immunoSEQ multiplex PCR; TCRdb's copy has only in-frame clones and leaves some out. V and J calls and clone size are copied from that table; D and trimming were computed from the DNA. The data contain hundreds of thousands of clones, roughly 88% of them singletons. Patients of the Seattle cohort, enrolled during active infection, were followed longitudinally.

The receptor's source is an elderly woman with COVID-19, enrolled during active disease. The chain is built from TRBV7-2 and TRBJ2-1, with D tentatively TRBD2 (5 bases). The sequenced sample consisted of peripheral blood. In nucleotides, the CDR3 is TGTGCCAGCAGCTTCCTCCGGGGTGAGCAGTTCTTC. This sequence encodes CASSFLRGEQFF. The whole variable domain, filled in from reference TRBV7-2 and TRBJ2-1, reads GAGVSQSPSNKVTEKGKDVELRCDPISGHTALYWYRQSLGQGLEFLIYFQGNSAPDKSGLPSDRFSAERTGGSVSTLTIQRTQQEDSAVYLCASSFLRGEQFFGPGTRLTVL.